The present entry profiles one T cell receptor (beta chain) with its context. Regarding treatment: approximately 18 received Ad26.COV2.S at low or high dose, single or two shots; a few received placebo; per-sample allocation not given. Samples were taken on day 63 after the first vaccine or placebo injection. This sample was included in a study of Ad26.COV2.S vaccination and SARS-CoV-2 variants. Clones were sequenced by immunoSEQ multiplex PCR, and TCRdb holds only the in-frame ones, with some missing. The sample shows more than 300,000 clones, roughly 90% of them seen only once. The CDR3 runs 15 residues. From germline, CDR1 is MNHNY and CDR2 SVGAGI (reference sequence). J was trimmed by 0 bases and V by 5 bases; bases with no gene match: 5.

The sample consisted of peripheral blood, taken in a trial of Ad26.COV2.S vaccine versus placebo. The sequence came from a person between 18 and 65 years old who received the Ad26.COV2.S COVID-19 vaccine or a placebo. This rearrangement joins TRBV6-6 to TRBJ1-1; TRBD1 matches at 8 bases. In DNA, the CDR3 is TGTGCCAGCAGTCGGCCGGGACAGGTGAACACTGAAGCTTTCTTT. It encodes CASSRPGQVNTEAFF.